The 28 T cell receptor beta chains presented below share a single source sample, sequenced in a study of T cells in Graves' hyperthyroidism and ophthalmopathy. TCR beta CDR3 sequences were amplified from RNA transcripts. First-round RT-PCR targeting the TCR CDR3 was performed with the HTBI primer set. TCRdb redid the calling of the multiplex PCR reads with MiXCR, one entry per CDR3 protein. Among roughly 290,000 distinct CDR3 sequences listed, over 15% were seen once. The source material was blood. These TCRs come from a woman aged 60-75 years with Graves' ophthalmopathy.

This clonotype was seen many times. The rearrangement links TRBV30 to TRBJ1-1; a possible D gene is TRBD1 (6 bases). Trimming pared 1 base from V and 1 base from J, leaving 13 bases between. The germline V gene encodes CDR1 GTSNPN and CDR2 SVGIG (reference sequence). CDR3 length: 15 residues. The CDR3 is CAWSGIGQTNTEAFF. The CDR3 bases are TGTGCCTGGAGTGGGATAGGACAGACGAACACTGAAGCTTTCTTT.

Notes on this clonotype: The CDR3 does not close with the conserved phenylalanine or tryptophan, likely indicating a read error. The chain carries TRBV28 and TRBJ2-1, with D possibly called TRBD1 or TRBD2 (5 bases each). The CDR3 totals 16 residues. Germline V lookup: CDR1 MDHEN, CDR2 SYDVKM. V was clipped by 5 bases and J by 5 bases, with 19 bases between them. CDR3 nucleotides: TGTGCCAGCAGTGACCCCGGGACCAGCGGAAACAATGAGCAGTTCTCC. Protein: CASSDPGTSGNNEQFS.

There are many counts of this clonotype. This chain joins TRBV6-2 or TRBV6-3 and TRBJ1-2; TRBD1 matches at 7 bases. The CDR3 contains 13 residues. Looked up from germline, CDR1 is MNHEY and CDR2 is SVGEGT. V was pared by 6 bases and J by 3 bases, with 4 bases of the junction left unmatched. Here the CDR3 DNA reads TGTGCCAGCAGCGACAGGGCGGACTATGGCTACACCTTC. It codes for CASSDRADYGYTF.

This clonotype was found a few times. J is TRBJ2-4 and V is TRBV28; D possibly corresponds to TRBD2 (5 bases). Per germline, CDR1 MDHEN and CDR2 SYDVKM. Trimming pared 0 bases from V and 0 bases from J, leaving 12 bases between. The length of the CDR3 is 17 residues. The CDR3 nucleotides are TGTGCCAGCAGTTTATGGTGGGGAGCCGGAGCCAAAAACATTCAGTACTTC. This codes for CASSLWWGAGAKNIQYF.

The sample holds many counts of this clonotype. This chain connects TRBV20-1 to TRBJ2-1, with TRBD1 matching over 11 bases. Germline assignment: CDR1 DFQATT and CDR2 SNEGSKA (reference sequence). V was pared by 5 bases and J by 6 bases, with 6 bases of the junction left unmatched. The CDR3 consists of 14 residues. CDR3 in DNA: TGCAGTGCTGCGTCCGGGACAGGGGGCAATGAGCAGTTCTTC. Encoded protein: CSAASGTGGNEQFF.

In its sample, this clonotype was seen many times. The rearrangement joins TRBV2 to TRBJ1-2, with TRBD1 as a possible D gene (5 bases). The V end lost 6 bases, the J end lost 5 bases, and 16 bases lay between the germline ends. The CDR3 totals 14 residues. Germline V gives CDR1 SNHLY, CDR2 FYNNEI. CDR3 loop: CASSTDGTWYGYTF. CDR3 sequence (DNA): TGTGCCAGCAGCACTGACGGGACTTGGTATGGCTACACCTTC.

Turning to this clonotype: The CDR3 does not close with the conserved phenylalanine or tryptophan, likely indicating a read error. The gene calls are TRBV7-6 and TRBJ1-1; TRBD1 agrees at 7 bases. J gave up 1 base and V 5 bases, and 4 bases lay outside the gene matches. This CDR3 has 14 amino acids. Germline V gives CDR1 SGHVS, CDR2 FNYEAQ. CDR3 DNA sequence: TGTGCCAGCAGCCCGGGGACAGAGAACACTGAAGCTTTCCTT. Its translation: CASSPGTENTEAFL.

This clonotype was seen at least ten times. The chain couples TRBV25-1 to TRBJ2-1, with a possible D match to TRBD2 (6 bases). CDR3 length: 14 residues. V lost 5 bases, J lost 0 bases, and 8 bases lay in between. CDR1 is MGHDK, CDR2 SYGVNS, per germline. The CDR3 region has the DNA TGTGCCAGCAGTCGTAGCGGCTCCTACAATGAGCAGTTCTTC. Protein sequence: CASSRSGSYNEQFF. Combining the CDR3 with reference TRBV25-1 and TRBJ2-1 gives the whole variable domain EADIYQTPRYLVIGTGKKITLECSQTMGHDKMYWYQQDPGMELHLIHYSYGVNSTEKGDLSSESTVSRIRTEHFPLTLESARPSHTSQYLCASSRSGSYNEQFFGPGTRLTVL.

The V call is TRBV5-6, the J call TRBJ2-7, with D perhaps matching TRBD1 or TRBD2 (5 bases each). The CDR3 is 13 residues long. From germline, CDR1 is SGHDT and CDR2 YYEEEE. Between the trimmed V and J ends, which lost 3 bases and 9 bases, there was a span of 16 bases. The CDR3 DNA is TGTGCCAGCAGCTGGGACGACAGCCGGGTGCAGTACTTC. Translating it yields CASSWDDSRVQYF.

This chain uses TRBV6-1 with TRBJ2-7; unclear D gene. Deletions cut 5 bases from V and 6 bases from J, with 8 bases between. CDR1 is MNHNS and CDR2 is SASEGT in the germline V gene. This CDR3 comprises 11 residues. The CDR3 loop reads CASSYASEQYF. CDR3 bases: TGTGCCAGCAGTTATGCCTCCGAGCAGTACTTC.

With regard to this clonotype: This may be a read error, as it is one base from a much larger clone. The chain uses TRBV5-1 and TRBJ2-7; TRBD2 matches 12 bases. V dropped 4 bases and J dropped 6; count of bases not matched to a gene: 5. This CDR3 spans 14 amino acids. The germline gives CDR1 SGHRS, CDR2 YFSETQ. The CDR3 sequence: CASSRTSGTGEQYF. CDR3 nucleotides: TGCGCCAGCAGCCGGACTAGCGGGACGGGCGAGCAGTACTTC. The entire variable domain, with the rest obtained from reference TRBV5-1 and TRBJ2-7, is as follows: KAGVTQTPRYLIKTRGQQVTLSCSPISGHRSVSWYQQTPGQGLQFLFEYFSETQRNKGNFPGRFSGRQFSNSRSEMNVSTLELGDSALYLCASSRTSGTGEQYFGPGTRLTVT.

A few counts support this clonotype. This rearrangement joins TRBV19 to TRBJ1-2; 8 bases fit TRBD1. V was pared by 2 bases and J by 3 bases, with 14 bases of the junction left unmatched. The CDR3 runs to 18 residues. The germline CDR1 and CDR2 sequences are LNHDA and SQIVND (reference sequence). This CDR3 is CASSILGRDRKTHYGYTF. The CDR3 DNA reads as TGTGCCAGTAGTATATTGGGCAGGGACAGGAAAACTCACTATGGCTACACCTTC.

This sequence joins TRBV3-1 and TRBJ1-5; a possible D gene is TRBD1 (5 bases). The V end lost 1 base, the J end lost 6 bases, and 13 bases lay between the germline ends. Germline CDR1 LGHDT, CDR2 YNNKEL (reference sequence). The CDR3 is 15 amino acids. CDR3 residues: CASSQGGGVGQPQHF. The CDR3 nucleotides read TGTGCCAGCAGCCAAGGCGGGGGAGTAGGTCAGCCCCAGCATTTT.

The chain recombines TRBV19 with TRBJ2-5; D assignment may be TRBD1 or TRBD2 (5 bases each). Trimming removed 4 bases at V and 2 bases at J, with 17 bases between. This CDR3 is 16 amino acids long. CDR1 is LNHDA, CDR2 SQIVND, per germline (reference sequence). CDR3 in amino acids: CASSKKLGALQETQYF. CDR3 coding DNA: TGTGCCAGTAGTAAAAAACTCGGGGCACTACAAGAGACCCAGTACTTC.

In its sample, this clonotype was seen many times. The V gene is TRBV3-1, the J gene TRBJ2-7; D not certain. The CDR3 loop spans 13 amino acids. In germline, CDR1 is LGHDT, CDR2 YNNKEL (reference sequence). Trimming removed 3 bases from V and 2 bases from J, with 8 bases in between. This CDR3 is CASSHRIPYEQYF. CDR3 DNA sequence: TGTGCCAGCAGCCACAGGATTCCCTACGAGCAGTACTTC.

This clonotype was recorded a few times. In DNA form, the CDR3 reads TGTGCCAGCAGTCCGCAGGGGGCGTCTAATGAAAAACTGTTTTTT. Encoded protein: CASSPQGASNEKLFF. The rearrangement uses TRBV12-3 or TRBV12-4 and TRBJ1-4; 8 bases match TRBD1. The CDR3 spans 15 residues. V lost 5 bases and J lost 3; bases outside the gene matches: 5.

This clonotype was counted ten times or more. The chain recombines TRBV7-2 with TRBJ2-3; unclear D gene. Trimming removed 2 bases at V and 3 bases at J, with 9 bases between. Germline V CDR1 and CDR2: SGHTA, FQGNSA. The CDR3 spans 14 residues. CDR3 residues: CASSLSIATDTQYF. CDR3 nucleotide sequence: TGTGCCAGCAGCTTATCGATAGCAACAGATACGCAGTATTTT.

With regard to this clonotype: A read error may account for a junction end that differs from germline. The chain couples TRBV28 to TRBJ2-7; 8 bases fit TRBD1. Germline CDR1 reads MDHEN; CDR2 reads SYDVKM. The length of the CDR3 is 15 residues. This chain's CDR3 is CASSLPTQGAGELYF. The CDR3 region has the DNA TGTGCCAGCAGTTTACCAACCCAGGGGGCCGGGGAGCTGTACTTC.

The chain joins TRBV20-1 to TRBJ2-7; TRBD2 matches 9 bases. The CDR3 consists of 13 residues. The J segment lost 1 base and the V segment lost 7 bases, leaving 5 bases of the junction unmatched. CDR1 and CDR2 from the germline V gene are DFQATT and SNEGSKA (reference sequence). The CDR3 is CSVWTSASYEQYF. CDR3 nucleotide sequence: TGCAGTGTTTGGACTAGCGCTTCCTACGAGCAGTACTTC.

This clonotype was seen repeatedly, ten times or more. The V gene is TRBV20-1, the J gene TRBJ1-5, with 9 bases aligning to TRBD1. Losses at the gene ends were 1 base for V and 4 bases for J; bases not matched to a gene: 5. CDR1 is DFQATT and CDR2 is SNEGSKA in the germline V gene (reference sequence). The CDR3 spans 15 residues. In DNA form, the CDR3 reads TGCAGTGCTAGAGCACAGGGGGCTCAAAATCAGCCCCAGCATTTT. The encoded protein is CSARAQGAQNQPQHF.

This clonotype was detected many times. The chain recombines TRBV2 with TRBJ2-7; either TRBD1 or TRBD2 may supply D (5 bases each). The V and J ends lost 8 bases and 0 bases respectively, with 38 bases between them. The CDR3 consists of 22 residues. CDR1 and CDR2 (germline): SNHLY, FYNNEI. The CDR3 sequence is CASLKTLSEGDPSRHISYEQYF. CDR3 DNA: TGTGCCAGCTTAAAGACCCTGTCGGAAGGGGACCCCTCAAGACATATCTCCTACGAGCAGTACTTC.

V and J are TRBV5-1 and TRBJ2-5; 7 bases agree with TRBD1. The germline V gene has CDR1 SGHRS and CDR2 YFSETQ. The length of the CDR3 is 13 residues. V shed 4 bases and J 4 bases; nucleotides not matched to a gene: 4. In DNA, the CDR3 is TGCGCCAGCAGCCCCGGACAGGCAGAGACCCAGTACTTC. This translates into CASSPGQAETQYF.

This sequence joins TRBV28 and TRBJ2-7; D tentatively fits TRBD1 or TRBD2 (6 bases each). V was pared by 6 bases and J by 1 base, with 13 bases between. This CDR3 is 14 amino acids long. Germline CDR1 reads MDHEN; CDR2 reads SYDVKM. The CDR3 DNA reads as TGTGCCAGCAGGCTAATAGGGGGGTCCTACGAGCAGTACTTC. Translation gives CASRLIGGSYEQYF.

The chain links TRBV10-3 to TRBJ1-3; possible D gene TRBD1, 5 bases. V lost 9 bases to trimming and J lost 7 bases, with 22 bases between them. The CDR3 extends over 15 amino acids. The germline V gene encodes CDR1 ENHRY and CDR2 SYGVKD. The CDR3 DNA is TGTGCCATACAGGCCCCACCCCCCTCGCAGAACACCATATATTTT. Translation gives CAIQAPPPSQNTIYF.

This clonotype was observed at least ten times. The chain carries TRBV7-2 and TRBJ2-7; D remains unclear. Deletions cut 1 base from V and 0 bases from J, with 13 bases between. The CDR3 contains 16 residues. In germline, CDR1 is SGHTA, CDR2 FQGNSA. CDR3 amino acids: CASSLVGSLSSYEQYF. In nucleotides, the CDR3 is TGTGCCAGCAGCTTAGTGGGTAGCCTGAGCTCCTACGAGCAGTACTTC. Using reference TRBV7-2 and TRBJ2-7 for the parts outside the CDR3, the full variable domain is GAGVSQSPSNKVTEKGKDVELRCDPISGHTALYWYRQSLGQGLEFLIYFQGNSAPDKSGLPSDRFSAERTGGSVSTLTIQRTQQEDSAVYLCASSLVGSLSSYEQYFGPGTRLTVT.

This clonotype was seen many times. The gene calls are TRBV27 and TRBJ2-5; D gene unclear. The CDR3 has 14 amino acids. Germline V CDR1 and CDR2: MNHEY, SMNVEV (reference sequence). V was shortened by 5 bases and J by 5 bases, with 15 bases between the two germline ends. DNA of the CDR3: TGTGCCAGCAGTCCGCCGGGCCGGCTGGAGACCCAGTACTTC. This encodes CASSPPGRLETQYF.

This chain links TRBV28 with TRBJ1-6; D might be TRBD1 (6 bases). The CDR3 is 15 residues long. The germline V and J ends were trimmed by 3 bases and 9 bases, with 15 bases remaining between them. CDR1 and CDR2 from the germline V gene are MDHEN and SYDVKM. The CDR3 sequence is CASSLRGALGSPLHF. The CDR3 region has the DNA TGTGCCAGCAGTTTGAGGGGGGCATTAGGTTCACCCCTCCACTTT.

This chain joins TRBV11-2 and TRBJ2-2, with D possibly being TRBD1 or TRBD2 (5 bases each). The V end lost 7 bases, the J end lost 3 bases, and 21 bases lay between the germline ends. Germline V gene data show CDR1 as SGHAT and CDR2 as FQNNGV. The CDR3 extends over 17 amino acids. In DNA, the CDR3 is TGTGCCAGCACCCTGGGGTGGGGCCGGGACCACACCGGGGAGCTGTTTTTT. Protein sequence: CASTLGWGRDHTGELFF.